A selection of T cell receptor beta chains follows, all from one sample in a study of cytomegalovirus exposure and HLA in healthy donors. Some clones are missing from TCRdb's copy, which holds only in-frame ones; the method was immunoSEQ multiplex PCR. The profile shows around 110,000 clones, over 60% of them singletons. The material sequenced was PBMCs. The receptors stem from a woman between 45 and 60 years old in good health and CMV-seropositive. Each CDR3 is given without its conserved first and last residue.

cdr3_length v_call cdr3_aa
13 TRBV13 ASSFTGISVTEAF
13 TRBV19 ASSDRGFSGNTIY
16 TRBV13 ASSGTLDRGLVAGELF
11 TRBV6-5 ASTGLAGGWQF
15 TRBV19 ASSIRVAGFGGETQY
11 TRBV18 ASSPETRQPQH
18 TRBV2 ASSEELGQGPLYSNQPQH
12 TRBV27 ASSQMTVPDTQY
14 TRBV18 ASSPRGLGGNTEAF
13 TRBV7-3 ASSTTGLAEDEQY
13 TRBV28 ASSIPRRGNQPQH
12 TRBV19 ASSMVGRTISYT
12 TRBV7-8 ASSFDRGGTEAF
13 TRBV11-2 ASTPRGGGANTQY
15 TRBV7-9 ASSLGGPGQGTLEQY
14 TRBV5-1 ASSLGLAGFSYEQY
15 TRBV28 ASTLRQGLGGNQPQH
12 TRBV7-8 ASSLAGANYGYT
12 TRBV6-1 ATTPRTLNEKLF
15 TRBV4-1 ASSRVLGHRSGNTIY
14 TRBV4-3 ASSQVGGTGNYGYT
15 TRBV19 ASSIGWSPSGANVLT
16 TRBV5-1 ASSLTPGTGGVTGELF
12 TRBV4-2 ASSQDQNTGELF
11 TRBV27 ASRSSGGAEAF
15 TRBV9 ASSSPFETGGDDTIY
14 TRBV19 ASSRWGRGRHYEQY
11 TRBV6-5 ARGEAGMDGYT
13 TRBV5-1 ASSGTGEIYYGYT